Included here is one T cell receptor (beta chain) sequence, with context. Its antigen remains unknown. TCRdb's table, derived via immunoSEQ multiplex PCR, lists solely in-frame clones and lacks some. The sample lists about 73,000 clones, around 86% seen once, with 40% in the top ten. The sample originates from a study of radiotherapy plus CTLA-4 blockade in lung cancer. Findings of the study overall: Radiotherapy with ipilimumab was followed by blood expansion of tumor-derived clones.

This CDR3 comprises 15 residues. From germline, CDR1 is SGHRS and CDR2 YFSETQ. J was trimmed by 1 base and V by 7 bases; bases with no gene match: 7. This chain uses TRBV5-1 with TRBJ2-2; TRBD1 aligns across 7 bases. The source was peripheral blood, collected from a patient treated with radiotherapy plus ipilimumab. The receptor comes from a human donor with non-small cell lung cancer that progressed on radiotherapy plus ipilimumab. The CDR3 is CASYRDSQNTGELFF. The CDR3 DNA reads TGCGCCAGCTACCGGGACAGCCAGAACACCGGGGAGCTGTTTTTT.